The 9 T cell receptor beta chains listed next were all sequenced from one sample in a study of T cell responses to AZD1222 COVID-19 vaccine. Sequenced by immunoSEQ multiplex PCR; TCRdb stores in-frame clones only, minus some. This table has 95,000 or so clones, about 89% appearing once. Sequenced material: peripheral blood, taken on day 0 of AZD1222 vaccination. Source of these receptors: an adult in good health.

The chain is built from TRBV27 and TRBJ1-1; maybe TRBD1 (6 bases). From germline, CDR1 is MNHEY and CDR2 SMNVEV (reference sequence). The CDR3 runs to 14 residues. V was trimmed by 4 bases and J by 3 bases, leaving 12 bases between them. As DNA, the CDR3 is TGTGCCAGCAGTTCTCAGGGGCTGGACACTGAAGCTTTCTTT. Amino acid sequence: CASSSQGLDTEAFF.

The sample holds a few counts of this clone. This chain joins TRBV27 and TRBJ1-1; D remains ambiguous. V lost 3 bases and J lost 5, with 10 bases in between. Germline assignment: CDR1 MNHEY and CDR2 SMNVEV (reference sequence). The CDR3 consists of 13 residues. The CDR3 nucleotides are TGTGCCAGCAGTTTTAGCGCCGGGACTGAAGCTTTCTTT. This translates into CASSFSAGTEAFF.

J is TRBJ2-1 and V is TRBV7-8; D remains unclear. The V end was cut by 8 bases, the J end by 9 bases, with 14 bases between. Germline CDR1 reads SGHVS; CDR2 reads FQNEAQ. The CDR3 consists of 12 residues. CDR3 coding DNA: TGTGCCAGCGGCTCCATTCGAGGTGAGCAGTTCTTC. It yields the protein CASGSIRGEQFF.

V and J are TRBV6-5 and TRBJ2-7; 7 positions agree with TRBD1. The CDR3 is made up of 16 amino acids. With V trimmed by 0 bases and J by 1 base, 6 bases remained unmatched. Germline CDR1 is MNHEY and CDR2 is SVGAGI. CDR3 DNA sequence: TGTGCCAGCAGTTACTCGTTGGGACAGCGATCCTACGAGCAGTACTTC. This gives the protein CASSYSLGQRSYEQYF.

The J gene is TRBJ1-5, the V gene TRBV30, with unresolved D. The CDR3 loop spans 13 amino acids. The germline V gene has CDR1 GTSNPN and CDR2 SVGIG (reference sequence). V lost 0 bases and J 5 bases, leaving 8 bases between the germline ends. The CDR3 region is CAWSVDGDQPQHF. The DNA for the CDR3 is TGTGCCTGGAGTGTAGATGGTGATCAGCCCCAGCATTTT.

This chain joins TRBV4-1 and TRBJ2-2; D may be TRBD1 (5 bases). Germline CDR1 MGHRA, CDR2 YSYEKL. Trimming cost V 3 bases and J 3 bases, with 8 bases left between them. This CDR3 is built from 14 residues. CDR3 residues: CASSQSRDTGELFF. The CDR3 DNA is TGCGCCAGCAGCCAGTCCAGGGACACCGGGGAGCTGTTTTTT.

This CDR3 reads CASSLVFSQVGEQYF. CDR3 in DNA: TGTGCCAGCAGCTTGGTATTTTCGCAGGTGGGTGAGCAGTACTTC. The chain uses TRBV5-6 and TRBJ2-7; D call uncertain. This CDR3 comprises 15 residues. The V gene's germline CDR1 is SGHDT and CDR2 YYEEEE. Deletions cut 0 bases from V and 7 bases from J, with 17 bases between.

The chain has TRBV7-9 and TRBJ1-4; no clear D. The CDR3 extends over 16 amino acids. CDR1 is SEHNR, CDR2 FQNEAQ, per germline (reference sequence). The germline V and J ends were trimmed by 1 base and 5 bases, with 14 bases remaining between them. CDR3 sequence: CASSLVPLAANEKLFF. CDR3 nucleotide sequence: TGTGCCAGCAGCTTAGTTCCTTTGGCAGCGAATGAAAAACTGTTTTTT. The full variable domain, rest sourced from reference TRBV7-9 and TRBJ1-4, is DTGVSQNPRHKITKRGQNVTFRCDPISEHNRLYWYRQTLGQGPEFLTYFQNEAQLEKSRLLSDRFSAERPKGSFSTLEIQRTEQGDSAMYLCASSLVPLAANEKLFFGSGTQLSVL.

The CDR3 loop is CASRKSGSLYGYTF. CDR3 bases: TGTGCCAGCAGAAAGTCCGGATCATTATATGGCTACACCTTC. The V call is TRBV28, the J call TRBJ1-2; unclear D gene. CDR1 and CDR2 (germline): MDHEN, SYDVKM. The CDR3 is 14 amino acids. Deletions cut 6 bases from V and 5 bases from J, with 16 bases between.